Listed below are T cell receptor beta chains from one sample, sequenced in a study of metastatic and nonmetastatic thyroid tumors. TCRdb re-clonotyped the PCR reads through MiXCR. This table has roughly 75,000 clones, approximately 13% appearing once. Sequencing was done on a sample of tumor tissue. The origin of the receptors is a female donor with papillary thyroid cancer or a benign thyroid nodule (not recorded which). Some clones in this sample may be carry-over from other donors' samples. CDR3s include the opening cysteine and the closing phenylalanine or tryptophan. The order of the fields is V gene, J gene, D gene, clone size, CDR3 protein, CDR3 DNA. A D gene is named only where the DNA matches it firmly. Not every row has a clone size; where given, it reads once, few, many or a size class.

>TRBV12-3/TRBV12-4|TRBJ2-1|NA|many
CASSLVRRFYNEQFF
TGTGCCAGCAGTTTAGTGAGGCGGTTTTACAATGAGCAGTTCTTC
>TRBV27|TRBJ1-5|NA|many
CASRQYRESNQPQHF
TGTGCCAGCAGGCAGTACAGGGAAAGCAATCAGCCCCAGCATTTT
>TRBV5-1|TRBJ2-3|NA|many
CASTPRGDSYTDTQYF
TGCGCCAGCACCCCAAGGGGGGACAGCTACACAGATACGCAGTATTTT
>TRBV20-1|TRBJ2-1|NA|many
CSANTWGDGRLFWDEQFF
TGCAGTGCTAACACTTGGGGGGACGGGCGCCTCTTTTGGGATGAGCAGTTCTTC
>TRBV28|TRBJ2-1|NA|many
CASSPRGRRYNEQFF
TGTGCCAGCAGCCCTCGGGGGCGTAGATACAATGAGCAGTTCTTC
>TRBV6-1|TRBJ2-2|TRBD2|many
CATGRLAGATGELFF
TGTGCCACAGGGAGGCTAGCGGGAGCGACCGGGGAGCTGTTTTTT
>TRBV7-6|TRBJ2-5|NA|many
CASSRARQETQYF
TGTGCCAGCAGCCGGGCCCGCCAAGAGACCCAGTACTTC
>TRBV6-1|TRBJ2-3|NA|few
CASSLEGSGNQLQYF
TGTGCCAGCAGCCTCGAAGGGTCCGGCAATCAGCTCCAGTATTTT
>TRBV6-2/TRBV6-3|TRBJ1-2|NA|many
CASSYSGRSNYGYTF
TGTGCCAGCAGTTATAGTGGCAGGTCAAACTATGGCTACACCTTC
>TRBV19|TRBJ2-1|TRBD2|NA
CACSKVGLVYNEQFF
TGTGCCTGTAGTAAAGTGGGACTAGTGTACAATGAGCAGTTCTTC
>TRBV7-3|TRBJ2-2|NA|many
CASSLAMGNTGELFF
TGTGCCAGCAGCCTCGCCATGGGGAACACCGGGGAGCTGTTTTTT
>TRBV12-3/TRBV12-4|TRBJ2-1|NA|many
CASLNTGSVSYNEQFF
TGTGCCAGCCTCAATACAGGGAGTGTCTCCTACAATGAGCAGTTCTTC
>TRBV5-6|TRBJ2-2|NA|many
CASSPRGTGELFF
TGTGCCAGCAGCCCCCGGGGCACCGGGGAGCTGTTTTTT
>TRBV30|TRBJ2-5|NA|many
CAWRRGLQETQYF
TGTGCCTGGAGAAGAGGTTTACAAGAGACCCAGTACTTC
>TRBV19|TRBJ2-3|TRBD2|many
CASSGSSGATDTQYF
TGTGCCAGTAGTGGTTCTAGCGGGGCAACAGATACGCAGTATTTT
>TRBV6-4|TRBJ2-1|TRBD2|many
CASSRGGRDEQFF
TGTGCCAGCTCCAGGGGCGGGAGGGATGAGCAGTTCTTC
>TRBV19|TRBJ1-2|NA|NA
CVSIISQEVSGYTF
TGTGTCAGTATTATCTCACAGGAGGTTTCTGGCTACACCTTC
>TRBV7-9|TRBJ1-1|NA|many
CASSSRDLNTEAFF
TGTGCCAGCAGCTCACGAGACCTGAACACTGAAGCTTTCTTT
>TRBV6-1|TRBJ2-4|TRBD1|many
CASSFQGENIQYF
TGTGCCAGCAGTTTTCAGGGGGAAAACATTCAGTACTTC
>TRBV6-1|TRBJ2-2|NA|many
CASSEAPRKPAHTGELFF
TGTGCCAGCAGTGAAGCGCCGCGAAAACCTGCGCACACCGGGGAGCTGTTTTTT
>TRBV11-1|TRBJ2-3|TRBD2|NA
CASSISGTSGRSTQYF
TGTGCCAGCAGCATTTCCGGGACTAGCGGGAGAAGTACGCAGTATTTT
>TRBV7-9|TRBJ2-5|TRBD2|many
CASSLAAGARETQYF
TGTGCCAGCAGCTTAGCCGCGGGAGCGCGGGAGACCCAGTACTTC
>TRBV2|TRBJ2-7|NA|many
CASSETLRQSYEQYF
TGTGCCAGCAGTGAGACTTTGCGACAGTCCTACGAGCAGTACTTC
>TRBV20-1|TRBJ1-1|NA|many
CSASSGVNTEAFF
TGCAGTGCTAGCTCAGGAGTAAACACTGAAGCTTTCTTT
>TRBV6-1|TRBJ2-4|NA|NA
CAVGSGLGAKNIKYF
TGTGCCGTAGGTTCGGGGCTGGGGGCCAAAAACATTAAGTACTTC
>TRBV5-1|TRBJ2-7|TRBD1|many
CASRDGQGAGYEQYF
TGCGCCAGCAGGGATGGACAGGGGGCTGGGTACGAGCAGTACTTC
>TRBV5-1|TRBJ1-1|TRBD1|many
CASSLGGTGGLAEAFF
TGCGCCAGCAGCTTGGGGGGGACAGGGGGCCTCGCTGAAGCTTTCTTT
>TRBV19|TRBJ2-5|NA|many
CASSISLGETQYF
TGTGCCAGTAGTATCTCCCTGGGAGAGACCCAGTACTTC
>TRBV29-1|TRBJ2-1|TRBD2|NA
CSVRPGTSGRYEQFF
TGCAGCGTTCGGCCCGGGACTAGCGGCCGGTATGAGCAGTTCTTC
>TRBV11-2|TRBJ1-1|TRBD1|many
CASSWNRGPNTEAFF
TGTGCCAGCAGCTGGAACAGGGGCCCCAACACTGAAGCTTTCTTT
>TRBV28|TRBJ2-3|NA|many
CASSPSLGWDDTDTQYF
TGTGCCAGCAGTCCATCCCTTGGGTGGGATGACACAGATACGCAGTATTTT
>TRBV12-3/TRBV12-4|TRBJ1-1|NA|many
CASSRARGLDTEAFF
TGTGCCAGCAGTCGGGCTCGGGGGTTGGACACTGAAGCTTTCTTT
>TRBV29-1|TRBJ1-2|TRBD1|many
CSALNTGANGYTF
TGCAGCGCCCTTAACACAGGGGCCAATGGCTACACCTTC
>TRBV5-4|TRBJ1-6|NA|NA
CASSLGFGNSPLHF
TGTGCCAGCAGCTTGGGCTTTGGCAATTCACCCCTCCACTTT
>TRBV6-1|TRBJ1-1|NA|NA
CASSEARNTEAFF
TGTGCCAGCAGTGAAGCTAGGAACACTGAAGCTTTCTTT